This TCR beta chain was captured by sequencing in a study of blood T cells in healthy people across ages. Study as a whole: Roughly one uniquely barcoded beta molecule per two T cells was captured. Study-wide results and limits: Diversity estimated from one million T cells was considered an underestimate. Naive and antigen-experienced cells could not be conclusively compared, given unsorted PBMCs.

A second PCR, run for roughly 7 to 11 cycles, used a sample-barcoded 5' primer plus a J-beta primer mix. TCRdb re-analysed the 5' RACE reads in MiXCR, keeping a single row per CDR3 protein. The sample has about 640,000 distinct CDR3 sequences, approximately 40% seen once. This clonotype was seen at least ten times. Its antigen remains unknown. The sequence was obtained from a man older than 75 in good health. The sample consisted of blood.

CDR3 sequence (DNA): TGCAGTGCCCCCGTGGGTAGGTCATCGCAGTATTTT. Its translation: CSAPVGRSSQYF. This rearrangement joins TRBV20-1 to TRBJ2-3, with D hard to call. The V and J ends lost 6 bases and 10 bases respectively, with 17 bases between them. Per the germline V gene, CDR1 is DFQATT and CDR2 is SNEGSKA (reference sequence). The CDR3 runs 12 residues.